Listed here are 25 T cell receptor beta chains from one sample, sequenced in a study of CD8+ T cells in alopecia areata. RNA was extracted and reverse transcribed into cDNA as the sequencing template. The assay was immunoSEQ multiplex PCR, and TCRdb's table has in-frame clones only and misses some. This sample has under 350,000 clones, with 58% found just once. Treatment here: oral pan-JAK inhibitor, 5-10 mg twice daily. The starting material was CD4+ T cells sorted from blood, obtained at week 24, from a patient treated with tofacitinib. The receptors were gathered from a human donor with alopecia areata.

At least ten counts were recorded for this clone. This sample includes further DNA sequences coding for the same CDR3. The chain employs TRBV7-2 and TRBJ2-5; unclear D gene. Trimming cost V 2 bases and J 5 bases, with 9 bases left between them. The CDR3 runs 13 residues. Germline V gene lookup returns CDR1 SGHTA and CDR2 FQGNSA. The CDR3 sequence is CASSLSLGETQYF. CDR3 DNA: TGTGCCAGCAGCTTATCGCTGGGGGAGACCCAGTACTTC.

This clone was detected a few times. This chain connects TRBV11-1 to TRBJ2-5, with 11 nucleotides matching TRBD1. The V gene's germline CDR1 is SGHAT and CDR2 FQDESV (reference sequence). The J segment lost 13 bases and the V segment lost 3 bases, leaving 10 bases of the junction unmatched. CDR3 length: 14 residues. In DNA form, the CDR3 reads TGTGCCAGCAGCTTCGGGACAGGGGGTCCCTCGCCGTACTTC. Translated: CASSFGTGGPSPYF.

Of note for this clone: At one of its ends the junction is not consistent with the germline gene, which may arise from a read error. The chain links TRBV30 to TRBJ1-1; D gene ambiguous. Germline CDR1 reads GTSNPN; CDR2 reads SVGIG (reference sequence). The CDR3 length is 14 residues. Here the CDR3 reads CAWSVRRLNTEAFF. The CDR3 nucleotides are TGTGCCTGGAGTGTCCGCCGTTTGAACACTGAAGCTTTCTTC.

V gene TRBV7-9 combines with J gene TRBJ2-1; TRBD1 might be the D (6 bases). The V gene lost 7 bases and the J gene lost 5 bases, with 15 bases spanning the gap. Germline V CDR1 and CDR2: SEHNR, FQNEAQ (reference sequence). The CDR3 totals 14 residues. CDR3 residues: CASIPGALNNEQFF. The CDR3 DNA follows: TGTGCCAGCATCCCAGGGGCGTTAAACAATGAGCAGTTCTTC.

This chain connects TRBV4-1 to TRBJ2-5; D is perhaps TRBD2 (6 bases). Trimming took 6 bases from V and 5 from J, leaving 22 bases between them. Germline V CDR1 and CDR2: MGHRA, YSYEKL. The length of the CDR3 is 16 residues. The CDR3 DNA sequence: TGCGCCAGCAGGCGCGAGGGCCTTGGGGGGTCCGAGACCCAGTACTTC. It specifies CASRREGLGGSETQYF.

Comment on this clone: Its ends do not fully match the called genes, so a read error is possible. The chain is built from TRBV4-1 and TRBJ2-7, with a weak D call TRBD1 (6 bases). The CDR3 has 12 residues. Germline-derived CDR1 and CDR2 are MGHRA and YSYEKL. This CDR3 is CASSQLGRDIAF. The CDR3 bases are TGCGCCAGCAGCCAGCTCGGAAGGGACATAGCGTTC.

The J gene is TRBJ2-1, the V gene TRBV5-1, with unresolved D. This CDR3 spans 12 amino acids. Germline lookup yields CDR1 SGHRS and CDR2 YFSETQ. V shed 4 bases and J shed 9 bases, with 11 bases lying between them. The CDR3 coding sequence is TGCGCCAGCAGCCTGACGGCTCGTGAGCAGTTCTTC. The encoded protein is CASSLTAREQFF.

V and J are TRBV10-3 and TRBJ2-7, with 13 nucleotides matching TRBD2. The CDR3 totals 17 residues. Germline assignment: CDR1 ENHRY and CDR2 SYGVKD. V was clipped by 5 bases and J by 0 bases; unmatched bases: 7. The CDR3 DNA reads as TGTGCCATCAGTAGGACTAGCGGGGGCCTCAGCTCCTACGAGCAGTACTTC. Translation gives CAISRTSGGLSSYEQYF.

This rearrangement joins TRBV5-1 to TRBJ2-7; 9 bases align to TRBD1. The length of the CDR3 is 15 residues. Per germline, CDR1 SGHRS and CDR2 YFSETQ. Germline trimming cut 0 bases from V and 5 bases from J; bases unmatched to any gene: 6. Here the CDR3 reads CASSLGQGVGHEQYF. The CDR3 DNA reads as TGCGCCAGCAGCTTGGGACAGGGGGTCGGCCACGAGCAGTACTTC.

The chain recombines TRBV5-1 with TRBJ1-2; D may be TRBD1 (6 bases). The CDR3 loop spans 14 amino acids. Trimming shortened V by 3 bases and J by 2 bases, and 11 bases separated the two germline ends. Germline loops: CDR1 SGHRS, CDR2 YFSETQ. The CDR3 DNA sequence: TGCGCCAGCAGCTCTCAGGGGCTAAACTATGGCTACACCTTC. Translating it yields CASSSQGLNYGYTF.

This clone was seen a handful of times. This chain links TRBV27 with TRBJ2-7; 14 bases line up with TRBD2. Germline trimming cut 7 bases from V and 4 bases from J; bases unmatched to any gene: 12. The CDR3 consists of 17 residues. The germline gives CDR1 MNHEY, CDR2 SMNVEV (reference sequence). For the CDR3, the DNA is TGTGCCAGCACCCCTGGACTAGCGGGGGGAGGGAGATACGAGCAGTACTTC. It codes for CASTPGLAGGGRYEQYF.

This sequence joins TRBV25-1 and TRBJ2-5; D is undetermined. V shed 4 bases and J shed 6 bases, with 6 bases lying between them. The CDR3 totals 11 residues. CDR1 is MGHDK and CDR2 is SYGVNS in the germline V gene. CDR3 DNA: TGTGCCAGCAGTGTTGTGAAGACCCAGTACTTC. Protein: CASSVVKTQYF.

The CDR3 reads CAWRGLAGLVAGELFF. Here the CDR3 DNA reads TGTGCCTGGAGGGGACTAGCGGGGTTAGTTGCCGGGGAGCTGTTTTTT. This chain joins TRBV30 and TRBJ2-2; 13 positions match TRBD2. The CDR3 runs to 16 residues. With V trimmed by 3 bases and J by 6 bases, 7 bases remained unmatched. CDR1 GTSNPN and CDR2 SVGIG come from the germline V gene (reference sequence).

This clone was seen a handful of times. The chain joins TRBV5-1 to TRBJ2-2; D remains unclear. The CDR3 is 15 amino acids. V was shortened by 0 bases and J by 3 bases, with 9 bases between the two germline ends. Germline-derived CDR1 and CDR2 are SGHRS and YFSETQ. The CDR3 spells CASSLGKQHTGELFF. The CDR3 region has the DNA TGCGCCAGCAGCTTGGGGAAACAGCACACCGGGGAGCTGTTTTTT.

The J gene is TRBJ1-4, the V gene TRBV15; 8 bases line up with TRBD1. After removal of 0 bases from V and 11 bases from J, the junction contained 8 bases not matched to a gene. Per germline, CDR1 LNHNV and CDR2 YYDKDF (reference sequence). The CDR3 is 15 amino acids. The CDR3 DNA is TGTGCCACCAGCAGAGATCGACAGGGGACGGGGAAACTGTTTTTT. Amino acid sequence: CATSRDRQGTGKLFF.

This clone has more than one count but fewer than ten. In DNA, the CDR3 is TGTGCCAGCAGCCTGACAGGTTCGAACACTGAAGCTTTCTTT. Protein product: CASSLTGSNTEAFF. The rearrangement joins TRBV7-2 to TRBJ1-1; possibly TRBD1 for D (6 bases). CDR1 is SGHTA, CDR2 FQGNSA, per germline. The CDR3 totals 14 residues. The V end lost 5 bases, the J end lost 1 base, and 11 bases lay between the germline ends.

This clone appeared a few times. The chain's CDR3 is CAWSRRAGTNTGELFF. The DNA of the CDR3 is TGTGCCTGGAGTCGACGGGCAGGGACGAACACCGGGGAGCTGTTTTTT. The chain combines TRBV30 with TRBJ2-2; possible D gene TRBD1, 5 bases. Deletions cut 2 bases from V and 0 bases from J, with 13 bases between. The CDR3 contains 16 residues. Germline V gene sequence: CDR1 GTSNPN, CDR2 SVGIG (reference sequence).

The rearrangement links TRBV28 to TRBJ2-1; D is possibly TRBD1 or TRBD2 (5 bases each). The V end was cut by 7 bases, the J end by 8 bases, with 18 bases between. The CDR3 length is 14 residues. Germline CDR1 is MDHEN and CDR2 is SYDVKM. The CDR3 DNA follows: TGTGCCAGCACGGCACCTAACCGGGGCGATGAGCAGTTCTTC. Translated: CASTAPNRGDEQFF.

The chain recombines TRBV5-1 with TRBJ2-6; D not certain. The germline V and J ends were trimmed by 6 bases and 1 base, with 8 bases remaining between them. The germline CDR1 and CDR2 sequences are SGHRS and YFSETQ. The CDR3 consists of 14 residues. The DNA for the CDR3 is TGCGCCAGCACCGACCCTTCTGGGGCCAACGTCCTGACTTTC. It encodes CASTDPSGANVLTF.

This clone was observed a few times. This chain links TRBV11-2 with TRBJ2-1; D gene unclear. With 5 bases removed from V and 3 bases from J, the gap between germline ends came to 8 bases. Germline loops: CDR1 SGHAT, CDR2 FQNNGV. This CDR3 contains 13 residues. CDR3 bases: TGTGCCAGCAGCAGAGAGCTCTACAATGAGCAGTTCTTC. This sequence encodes CASSRELYNEQFF. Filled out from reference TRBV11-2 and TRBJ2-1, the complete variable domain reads EAGVAQSPRYKIIEKRQSVAFWCNPISGHATLYWYQQILGQGPKLLIQFQNNGVVDDSQLPKDRFSAERLKGVDSTLKIQPAKLEDSAVYLCASSRELYNEQFFGPGTRLTVL.

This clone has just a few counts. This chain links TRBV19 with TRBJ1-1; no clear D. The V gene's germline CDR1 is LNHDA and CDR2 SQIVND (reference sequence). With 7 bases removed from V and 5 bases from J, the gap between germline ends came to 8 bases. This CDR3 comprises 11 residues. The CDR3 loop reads CASIPRTEAFF. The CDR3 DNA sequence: TGTGCCAGTATCCCGCGGACTGAAGCTTTCTTT.

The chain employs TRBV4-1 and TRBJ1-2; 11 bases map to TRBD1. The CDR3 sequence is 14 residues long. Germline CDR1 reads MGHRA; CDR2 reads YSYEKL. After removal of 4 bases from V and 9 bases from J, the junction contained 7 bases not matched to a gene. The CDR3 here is CASSPPGQGVRYTF. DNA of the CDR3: TGCGCCAGCAGCCCGCCGGGACAGGGGGTACGCTACACCTTC.

The CDR3 sequence: CASNPTQVISTDTQYF. CDR3 in DNA: TGTGCCAGCAACCCCACGCAGGTCATTAGCACAGATACGCAGTATTTT. This chain joins TRBV2 and TRBJ2-3, with no clear D. The CDR3 has 16 residues. Trimming took off 7 bases at V and 0 bases at J, with 17 bases between the two ends. CDR1 and CDR2 (germline): SNHLY, FYNNEI.

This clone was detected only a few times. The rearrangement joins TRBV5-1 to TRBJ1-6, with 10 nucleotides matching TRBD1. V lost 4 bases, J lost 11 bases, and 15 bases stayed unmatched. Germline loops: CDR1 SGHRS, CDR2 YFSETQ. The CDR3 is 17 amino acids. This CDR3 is CASSLDYSGTGDAPLHF. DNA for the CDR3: TGCGCCAGCAGCCTTGATTACTCCGGGACAGGGGACGCACCCCTCCACTTT.

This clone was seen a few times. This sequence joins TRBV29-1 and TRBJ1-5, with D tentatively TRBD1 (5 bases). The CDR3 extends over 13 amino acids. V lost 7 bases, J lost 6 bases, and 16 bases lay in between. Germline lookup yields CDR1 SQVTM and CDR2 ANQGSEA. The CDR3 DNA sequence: TGCAGCGCCCGGGGAGGGGAAGGTCAGCCCCAGCATTTT. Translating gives CSARGGEGQPQHF.